This T cell receptor beta chain was sequenced during a study of CD8+ T cells in alopecia areata. Across the whole study: Patients received oral tofacitinib, 5 to 10 mg twice daily, for moderate-to-severe alopecia areata.

Points from the study as a whole: Across lesional scalp, and particularly alopecia totalis/universalis, clonality surpassed that of normal scalp. There was only one nonresponder, so it was unclear how baseline CD8+ expansion relates to response.

RNA was isolated and reverse transcribed to cDNA, the sequencing template. Using immunoSEQ multiplex PCR, the repertoire was profiled, and TCRdb retains in-frame clones only, with some absent. The table lists some 200,000 clones, about 50% of them singletons. About this clone itself: Its antigen is currently unknown.

The length of the CDR3 is 13 residues. Germline lookup yields CDR1 SQVTM and CDR2 ANQGSEA. Trimming removed 5 bases at V and 4 bases at J, with 14 bases between. Treatment denoted: oral pan-JAK inhibitor, 5-10 mg twice daily. Collection of lesional scalp punch biopsies and peripheral blood was performed in alopecia areata patients. The sequenced sample was CD4+ T cells sorted from blood, obtained at week 4, from a patient treated with tofacitinib. This chain joins TRBV29-1 and TRBJ1-1; possibly TRBD1 for D (6 bases). The clonotype originates from a human donor with alopecia areata. The CDR3: CSVSIGGGTEAFF. As DNA, the CDR3 is TGCAGCGTTTCGATAGGGGGAGGCACTGAAGCTTTCTTT. Drawing the rest from reference TRBV29-1 and TRBJ1-1, the complete variable domain is SAVISQKPSRDICQRGTSLTIQCQVDSQVTMMFWYRQQPGQSLTLIATANQGSEATYESGFVIDKFPISRPNLTFSTLTVSNMSPEDSSIYLCSVSIGGGTEAFFGQGTRLTVV.